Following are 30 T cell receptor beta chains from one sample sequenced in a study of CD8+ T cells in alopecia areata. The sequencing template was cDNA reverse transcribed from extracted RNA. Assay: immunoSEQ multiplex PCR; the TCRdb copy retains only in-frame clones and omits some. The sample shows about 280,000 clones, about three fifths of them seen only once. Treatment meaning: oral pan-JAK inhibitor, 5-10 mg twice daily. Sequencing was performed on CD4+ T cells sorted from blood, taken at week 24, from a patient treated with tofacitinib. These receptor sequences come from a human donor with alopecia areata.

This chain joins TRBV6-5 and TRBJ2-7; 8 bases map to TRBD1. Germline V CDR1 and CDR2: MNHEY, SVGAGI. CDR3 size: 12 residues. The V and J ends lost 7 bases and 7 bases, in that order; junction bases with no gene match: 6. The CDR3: CASIDRGSEQYF. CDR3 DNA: TGTGCCAGCATTGACAGGGGATCGGAGCAGTACTTC.

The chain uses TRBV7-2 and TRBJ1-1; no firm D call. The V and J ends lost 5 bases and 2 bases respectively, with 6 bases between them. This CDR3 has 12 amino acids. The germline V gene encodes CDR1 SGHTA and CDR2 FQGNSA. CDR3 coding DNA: TGTGCCAGCAGCCATCCCAACACTGAAGCTTTCTTT. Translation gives CASSHPNTEAFF.

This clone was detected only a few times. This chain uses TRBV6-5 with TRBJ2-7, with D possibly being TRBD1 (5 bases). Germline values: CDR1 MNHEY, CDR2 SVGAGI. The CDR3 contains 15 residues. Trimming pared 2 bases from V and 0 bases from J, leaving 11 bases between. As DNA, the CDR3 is TGTGCCAGCAGTTACGGGTCCCAGGGCTCCTACGAGCAGTACTTC. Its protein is CASSYGSQGSYEQYF.

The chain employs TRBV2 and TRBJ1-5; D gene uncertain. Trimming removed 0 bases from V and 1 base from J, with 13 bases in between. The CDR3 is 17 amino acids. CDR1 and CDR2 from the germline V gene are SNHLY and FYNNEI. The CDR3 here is CASSEATGPGSNQPQHF. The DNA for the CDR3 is TGTGCCAGCAGTGAAGCAACCGGGCCGGGGAGCAATCAGCCCCAGCATTTT. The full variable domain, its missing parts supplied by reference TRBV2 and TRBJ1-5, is EPEVTQTPSHQVTQMGQEVILRCVPISNHLYFYWYRQILGQKVEFLVSFYNNEISEKSEIFDDQFSVERPDGSNFTLKIRSTKLEDSAMYFCASSEATGPGSNQPQHFGDGTRLSIL.

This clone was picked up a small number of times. The DNA for the CDR3 is TGCAGCGTTGAAGTTTCTATAGCCAAAAACATTCAGTACTTC. It specifies CSVEVSIAKNIQYF. The V gene is TRBV29-1, the J gene TRBJ2-4; D remains unclear. The CDR3 is 14 amino acids. The V end was cut by 1 base, the J end by 0 bases, with 7 bases between. Germline-derived CDR1 and CDR2 are SQVTM and ANQGSEA.

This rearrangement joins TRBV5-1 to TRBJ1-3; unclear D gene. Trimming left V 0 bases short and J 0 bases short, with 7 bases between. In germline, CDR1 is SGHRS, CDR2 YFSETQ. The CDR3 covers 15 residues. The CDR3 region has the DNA TGCGCCAGCAGCTTGGAGTCCAGCTCTGGAAACACCATATATTTT. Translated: CASSLESSSGNTIYF.

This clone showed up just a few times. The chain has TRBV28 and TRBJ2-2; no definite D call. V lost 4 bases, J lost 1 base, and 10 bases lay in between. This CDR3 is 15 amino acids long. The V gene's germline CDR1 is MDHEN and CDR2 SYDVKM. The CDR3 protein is CASSSRQKNTGELFF. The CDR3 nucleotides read TGTGCCAGCAGTTCTCGGCAGAAGAACACCGGGGAGCTGTTTTTT.

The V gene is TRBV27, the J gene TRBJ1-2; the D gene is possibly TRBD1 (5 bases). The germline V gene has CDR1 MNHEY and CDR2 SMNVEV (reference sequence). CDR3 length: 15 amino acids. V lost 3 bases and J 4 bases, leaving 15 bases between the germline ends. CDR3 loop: CASSFLGRRPYGYTF. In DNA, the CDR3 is TGTGCCAGCAGTTTCCTGGGACGCCGACCCTATGGCTACACCTTC.

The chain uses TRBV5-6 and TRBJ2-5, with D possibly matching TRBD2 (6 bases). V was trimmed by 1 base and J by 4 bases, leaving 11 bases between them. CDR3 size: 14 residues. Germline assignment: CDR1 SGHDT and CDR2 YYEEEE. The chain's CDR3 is CASSLSGVLETQYF. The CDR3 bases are TGTGCCAGCAGCTTGTCGGGGGTATTAGAGACCCAGTACTTC.

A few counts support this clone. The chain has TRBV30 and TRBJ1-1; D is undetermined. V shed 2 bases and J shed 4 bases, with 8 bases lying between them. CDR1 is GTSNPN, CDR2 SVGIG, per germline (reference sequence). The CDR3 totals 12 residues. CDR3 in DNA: TGTGCCTGGAGTCTCCGGGCCACTGAAGCTTTCTTT. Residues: CAWSLRATEAFF.

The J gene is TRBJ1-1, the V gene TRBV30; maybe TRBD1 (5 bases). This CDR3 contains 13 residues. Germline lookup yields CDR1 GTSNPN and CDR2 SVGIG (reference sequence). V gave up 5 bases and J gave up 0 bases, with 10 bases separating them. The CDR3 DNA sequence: TGTGCCTGGGGGGCCAGGATGAACACTGAAGCTTTCTTT. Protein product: CAWGARMNTEAFF.

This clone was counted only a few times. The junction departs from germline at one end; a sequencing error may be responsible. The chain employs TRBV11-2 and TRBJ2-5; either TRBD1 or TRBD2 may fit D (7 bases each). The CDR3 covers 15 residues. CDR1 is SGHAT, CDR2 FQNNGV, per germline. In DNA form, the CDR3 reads TGTGCCAGCAGCATAGAGCGGGGACAGCAAGAGACCCAGTACTTC. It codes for CASSIERGQQETQYF.

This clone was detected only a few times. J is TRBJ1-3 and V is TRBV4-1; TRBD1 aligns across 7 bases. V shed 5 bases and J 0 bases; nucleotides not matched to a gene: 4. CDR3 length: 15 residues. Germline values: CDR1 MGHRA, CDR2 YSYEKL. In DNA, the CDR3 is TGCGCCAGCAGCGCCACAGGGGCCTCTGGAAACACCATATATTTT. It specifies CASSATGASGNTIYF.

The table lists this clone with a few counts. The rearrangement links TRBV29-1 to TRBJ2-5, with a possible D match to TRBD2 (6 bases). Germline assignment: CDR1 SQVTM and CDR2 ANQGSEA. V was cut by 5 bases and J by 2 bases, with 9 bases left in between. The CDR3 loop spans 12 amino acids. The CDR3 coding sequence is TGCAGCGTTACTCGGGGGCAAGAGACCCAGTACTTC. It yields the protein CSVTRGQETQYF.

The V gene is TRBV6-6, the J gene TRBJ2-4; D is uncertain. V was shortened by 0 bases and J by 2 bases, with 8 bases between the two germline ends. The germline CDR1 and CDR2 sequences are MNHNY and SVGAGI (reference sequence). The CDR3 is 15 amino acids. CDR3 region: CASSYSLRTKNIQYF. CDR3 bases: TGTGCCAGCAGTTACTCGCTGAGAACCAAAAACATTCAGTACTTC.

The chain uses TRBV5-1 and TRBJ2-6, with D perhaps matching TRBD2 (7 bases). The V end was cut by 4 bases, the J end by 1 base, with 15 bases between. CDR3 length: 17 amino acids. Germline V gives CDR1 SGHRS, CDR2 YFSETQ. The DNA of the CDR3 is TGCGCCAGCAGCCCGAGTCGGGGGGCTTCTGGGGCCAACGTCCTGACTTTC. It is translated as CASSPSRGASGANVLTF.

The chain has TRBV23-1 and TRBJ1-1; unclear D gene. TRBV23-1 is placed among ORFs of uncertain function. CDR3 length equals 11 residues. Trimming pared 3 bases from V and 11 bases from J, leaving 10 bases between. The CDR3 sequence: CASSHFQDAFF. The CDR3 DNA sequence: TGCGCCAGCAGTCACTTCCAGGACGCTTTCTTT.

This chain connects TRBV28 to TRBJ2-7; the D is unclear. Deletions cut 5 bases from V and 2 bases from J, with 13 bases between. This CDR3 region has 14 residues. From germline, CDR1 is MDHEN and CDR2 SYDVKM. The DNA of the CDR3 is TGTGCCAGCAGTACCCCGCAAGTCACCTACGAGCAGTACTTC. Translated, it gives CASSTPQVTYEQYF.

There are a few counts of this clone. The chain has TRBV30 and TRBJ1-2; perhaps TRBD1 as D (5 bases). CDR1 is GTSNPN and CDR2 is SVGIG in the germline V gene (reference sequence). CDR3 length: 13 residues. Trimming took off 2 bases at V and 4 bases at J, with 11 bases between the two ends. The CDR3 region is CAWSPGRSYGYTF. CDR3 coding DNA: TGTGCCTGGAGTCCAGGGAGAAGCTATGGCTACACCTTC.

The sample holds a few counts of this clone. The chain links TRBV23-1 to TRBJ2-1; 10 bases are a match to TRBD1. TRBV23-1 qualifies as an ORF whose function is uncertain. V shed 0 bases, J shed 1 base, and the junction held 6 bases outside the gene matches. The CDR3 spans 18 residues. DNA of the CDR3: TGCGCCAGCAGTCAATCGAACAGGGGACAGGGGTCCTACAATGAGCAGTTCTTC. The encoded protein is CASSQSNRGQGSYNEQFF.

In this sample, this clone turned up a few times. The CDR3 sequence: CASSYGLGETQYF. The CDR3 DNA reads as TGTGCCAGCAGTTACGGTCTGGGGGAGACCCAGTACTTC. The chain is built from TRBV27 and TRBJ2-5; no clear D gene. CDR1 is MNHEY and CDR2 is SMNVEV in the germline V gene (reference sequence). V shed 4 bases and J shed 5 bases, with 11 bases lying between them. This CDR3 region has 13 residues.

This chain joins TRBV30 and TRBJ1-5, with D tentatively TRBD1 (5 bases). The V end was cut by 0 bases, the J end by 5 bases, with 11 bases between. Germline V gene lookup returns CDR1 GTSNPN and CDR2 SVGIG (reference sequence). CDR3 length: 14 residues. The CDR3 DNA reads TGTGCCTGGAGTGTTCAGGGAGGGGATCAGCCCCAGCATTTT. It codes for CAWSVQGGDQPQHF.

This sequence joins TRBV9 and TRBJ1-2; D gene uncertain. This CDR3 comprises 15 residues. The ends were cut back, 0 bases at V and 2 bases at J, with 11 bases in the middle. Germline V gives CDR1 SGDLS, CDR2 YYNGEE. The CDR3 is CASSVVGIVNYGYTF. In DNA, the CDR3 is TGTGCCAGCAGCGTAGTGGGGATCGTCAACTATGGCTACACCTTC.

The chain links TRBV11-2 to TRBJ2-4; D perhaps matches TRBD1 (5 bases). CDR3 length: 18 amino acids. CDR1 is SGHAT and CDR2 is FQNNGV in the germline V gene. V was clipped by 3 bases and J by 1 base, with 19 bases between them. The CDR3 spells CASSFKPGLHEAKNIQYF. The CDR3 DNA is TGTGCCAGCAGCTTTAAACCAGGGTTGCATGAGGCCAAAAACATTCAGTACTTC.

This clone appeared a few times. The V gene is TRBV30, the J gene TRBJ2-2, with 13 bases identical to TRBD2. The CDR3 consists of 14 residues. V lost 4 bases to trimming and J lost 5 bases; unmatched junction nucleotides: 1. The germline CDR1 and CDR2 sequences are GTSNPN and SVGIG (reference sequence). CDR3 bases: TGTGCCTGGATGGGACTAGCGGGGACCGGGGAGCTGTTTTTT. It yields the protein CAWMGLAGTGELFF.

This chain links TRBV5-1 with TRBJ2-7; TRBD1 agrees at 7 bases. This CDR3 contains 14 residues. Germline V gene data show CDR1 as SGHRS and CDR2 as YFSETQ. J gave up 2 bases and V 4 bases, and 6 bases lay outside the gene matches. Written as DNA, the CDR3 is TGCGCCAGCAGCACCGGACAGGCGCCCTACGAGCAGTACTTC. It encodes CASSTGQAPYEQYF.

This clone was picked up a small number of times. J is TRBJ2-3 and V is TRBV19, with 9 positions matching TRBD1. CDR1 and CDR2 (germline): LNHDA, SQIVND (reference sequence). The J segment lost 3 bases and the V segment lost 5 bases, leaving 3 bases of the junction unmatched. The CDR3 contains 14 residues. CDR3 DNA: TGTGCCAGTAGTGGGGGACAGGGTACAGATACGCAGTATTTT. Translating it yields CASSGGQGTDTQYF.

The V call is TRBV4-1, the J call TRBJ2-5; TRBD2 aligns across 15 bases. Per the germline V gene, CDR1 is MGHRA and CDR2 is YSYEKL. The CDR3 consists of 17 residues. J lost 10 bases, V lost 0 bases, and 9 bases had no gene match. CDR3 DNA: TGCGCCAGCAGCCAAGATCGGACTAGCGGGGGGGCCGGGGGCCAGTACTTC. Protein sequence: CASSQDRTSGGAGGQYF.

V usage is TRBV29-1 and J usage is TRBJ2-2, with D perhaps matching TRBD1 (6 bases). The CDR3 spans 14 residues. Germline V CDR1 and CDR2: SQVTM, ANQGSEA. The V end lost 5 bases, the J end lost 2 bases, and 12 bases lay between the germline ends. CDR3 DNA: TGCAGCGTTCTGTCAGGGGTTAACACCGGGGAGCTGTTTTTT. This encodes CSVLSGVNTGELFF.

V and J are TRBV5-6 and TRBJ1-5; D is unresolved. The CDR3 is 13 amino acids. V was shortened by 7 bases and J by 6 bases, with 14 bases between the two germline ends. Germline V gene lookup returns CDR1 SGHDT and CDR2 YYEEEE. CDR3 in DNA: TGTGCCAGCGGGCGCACCGGAGGTCAGCCCCAGCATTTT. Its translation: CASGRTGGQPQHF. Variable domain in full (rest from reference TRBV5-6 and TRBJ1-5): DAGVTQSPTHLIKTRGQQVTLRCSPKSGHDTVSWYQQALGQGPQFIFQYYEEEERQRGNFPDRFSGHQFPNYSSELNVNALLLGDSALYLCASGRTGGQPQHFGDGTRLSIL.